A selection of T cell receptor beta chains follows, all from one sample in a study of CD8 T cells in Susac syndrome. TCRdb analysed the immunoSEQ multiplex PCR reads with MiXCR anew, one entry per CDR3 protein. The sample has around 150,000 distinct CDR3 sequences; less than 95% are singletons. Source material: CD4+ T cells from PBMCs. The receptor source for this set is a human donor with multiple sclerosis. CDR3s include the opening cysteine and the closing phenylalanine or tryptophan. The D gene is left open where the match is weak. Expanded clones get a size class; other rows say once, few or many, or leave the size out.

TRBV4-1,TRBJ2-7,NA,NA,TGCGCCAGCAGCCAAAGGGACGGTCTCTCCTACGAGCAGTACTTC,CASSQRDGLSYEQYF
TRBV6-1,TRBJ2-5,NA,NA,TGTGCCAGCAGAGACCACGGAAAACTCCAAGAGACCCAGTACTTC,CASRDHGKLQETQYF
TRBV6-2/TRBV6-3,TRBJ1-1,NA,NA,TGTGCCAGCAGTTCAGCAGGGCCGGTTAACACTGAAGCTTTCTTT,CASSSAGPVNTEAFF
TRBV27,TRBJ1-5,NA,NA,TGTGCCAGCAGTTTGAGCCAGCACAATCAGCCCCAGCATTTT,CASSLSQHNQPQHF
TRBV7-8,TRBJ2-2,NA,NA,TGTGCCAGCAGCCCCGTCGGGGAAACCGGGGAGCTGTTTTTT,CASSPVGETGELFF
TRBV7-8,TRBJ2-3,NA,TRBD2,TGTGCCAGCAGCTTACGGACTAGCGGGAGTCGAGATACGCAGTATTTT,CASSLRTSGSRDTQYF
TRBV5-1,TRBJ2-6,NA,NA,TGCGCCAGCAGCCCCCGACTCTTTTCGGGAGCCTCTGGGGCCAACGTCCTGACTTTC,CASSPRLFSGASGANVLTF
TRBV30,TRBJ2-7,NA,TRBD1,TGTGCCTGGAGTCCGGGACAGGCGAACTACGAGCAGTACTTC,CAWSPGQANYEQYF
TRBV4-2,TRBJ1-2,NA,TRBD1,TGTGCCAGCAGCCAGCCTGACAGGGGTATTAACTATGGCTACACCTTC,CASSQPDRGINYGYTF
TRBV28,TRBJ2-1,NA,NA,TGTGCCAGCAGTTTATTACCGACTGAGCAGTTCTTC,CASSLLPTEQFF
TRBV20-1,TRBJ1-2,NA,NA,TGCAGTGCTACCCCTCCCGGGGGAATCTATGGCTACACCTTC,CSATPPGGIYGYTF
TRBV10-3,TRBJ1-5,NA,NA,TGTGCCATCAGTGAGTTTAGTAGAGGTGGGCAGAGCAATCAGCCCCAGCATTTT,CAISEFSRGGQSNQPQHF
TRBV18,TRBJ1-1,NA,NA,TGTGCCAGCTCACCCCTGGGGCAGGGACGGGCATTTTTGGCTTTCTTT,CASSPLGQGRAFLAFF
TRBV7-3,TRBJ2-7,NA,NA,TGTGCCAGCAGCGTACTACCCTCGAGCTCCTACGAGCAGTACTTC,CASSVLPSSSYEQYF
TRBV24-1,TRBJ2-2,NA,TRBD1,TGTTCCGGACAGGGAGGAACCGGGGAGCTGTTTTTT,CSGQGGTGELFF
TRBV7-2,TRBJ1-5,NA,NA,TGTGCCAGCAGCCCGCGTGGCGGGGCTCCCCATCAGCCCCAGCATTTT,CASSPRGGAPHQPQHF
TRBV6-5,TRBJ2-1,NA,TRBD2,TGTGCCAGCAGTTTCTTGAGGACTAGCGGGAGTAATGAGCAGTTCTTC,CASSFLRTSGSNEQFF
TRBV6-5,TRBJ1-5,NA,TRBD1,TGTGCCAGCAAGGTACAGGGGGCTAGTAATCAGCCCCAGCATTTT,CASKVQGASNQPQHF
TRBV19,TRBJ1-2,NA,TRBD1,TGTGCCAGTAGTATCGGAGGGACAGGGGCTAACTATGGCTACACCTTC,CASSIGGTGANYGYTF
TRBV20-1,TRBJ2-1,NA,TRBD2,TGCAGTGCTAGAGCGGCGGGAGTCAGCTACAATGAGCAGTTCTTC,CSARAAGVSYNEQFF
TRBV3-1,TRBJ2-1,NA,TRBD2,TGTGCCAGCGGACCTAGCGGGCTCTACAATGAGCAGTTCTTC,CASGPSGLYNEQFF
TRBV30,TRBJ2-1,NA,TRBD2,TGTGCCGGAAGGACTAGCGGGAGCAGAAATGAGCAGTTCTTC,CAGRTSGSRNEQFF
TRBV4-1,TRBJ1-2,NA,NA,TGCGCCAGCAGCCAAAACCAGGTAGACTATGGCTACACCTTC,CASSQNQVDYGYTF
TRBV12-3/TRBV12-4,TRBJ2-5,NA,NA,TGTGCCAGCAGTTTATTGTCGGCGGAGACCCAGTACTTC,CASSLLSAETQYF
TRBV25-1,TRBJ2-3,once,NA,TGTGCCAGCTCTCGTGGGGGGCCCACAGATACGCAGTATTTT,CASSRGGPTDTQYF
TRBV20-1,TRBJ2-3,NA,TRBD2,TGCAGTGCTAAGTCTAGCGGGAGGAGCACAGATACGCAGTATTTT,CSAKSSGRSTDTQYF
TRBV5-4,TRBJ1-1,NA,NA,TGTGCCAGCAGCTTGGACAGCGGCCCTTACACTGAAGCTTTCTTT,CASSLDSGPYTEAFF
TRBV3-1,TRBJ2-3,NA,TRBD2,TGTGCCAGCAGCCAAGGGACTAGCGGAATTCTTTTGGGCACAGATACGCAGTATTTT,CASSQGTSGILLGTDTQYF
TRBV5-4,TRBJ2-5,NA,NA,TGTGCCAGCAGAACCACCGAGGGTAGCGTGGAGACCCAGTACTTC,CASRTTEGSVETQYF
TRBV7-9,TRBJ2-7,NA,NA,TGTGCCAGCAGCAACCGACAGGACTACGAGCAGTACTTC,CASSNRQDYEQYF
TRBV18,TRBJ2-2,NA,TRBD1,TGTGCCAGCTCTCCCGACAGGGCCGCCCGAGAGCTGTTTTTT,CASSPDRAARELFF
TRBV29-1,TRBJ1-1,NA,NA,TGCAGCGTTGAGAGGGAGACCTTAAGAGCTTTCTTT,CSVERETLRAFF
TRBV7-9,TRBJ1-5,NA,NA,TGTGCCAGCAGCTTGGGATCCCCCCTTAGCAATCAGCCCCAGCATTTT,CASSLGSPLSNQPQHF
TRBV9,TRBJ2-3,NA,TRBD2,TGTGCCAGCAGCGTAGGACCAGCGGGAGGGCCTCGCACAGATACGCAGTATTTT,CASSVGPAGGPRTDTQYF
TRBV24-1,TRBJ2-3,NA,NA,TGTGCCACCAGTGATTATAACAACTTAGATACGCAGTATTTT,CATSDYNNLDTQYF
TRBV4-1,TRBJ1-1,NA,NA,TGCGCCAGCAGGGGGGGGAACGGCCTGAACACTGAAGCTTTCTTT,CASRGGNGLNTEAFF
TRBV30,TRBJ2-1,NA,TRBD2,TGTGCCTGGAGTGTTAAGGCTAGCGGGAGGTCCTACAATGAGCAGTTCTTC,CAWSVKASGRSYNEQFF
TRBV6-5,TRBJ2-7,NA,TRBD2,TGTGCCAGCAGTTTGCCTCCTACAGCGGGACGGTACGAGCAGTACTTC,CASSLPPTAGRYEQYF
TRBV7-7,TRBJ2-3,NA,TRBD2,TGTGCCAGCAGCGAGGGACTAGCGGGGGGAGGAGATACGCAGTATTTT,CASSEGLAGGGDTQYF
TRBV7-6,TRBJ2-3,NA,TRBD2,TGTGCCAGCAGCCCTAGGGGACTAGCGAGCACAGATACGCAGTATTTT,CASSPRGLASTDTQYF